One sample yielded the 9 T cell receptor beta chains listed below, sequenced in a study of T-cell reconstitution after alpha-beta-depleted transplantation in children. The library targeted TCRbeta and was prepared with unique molecular identifiers. TCRdb re-derived calls from the PCR reads in MiXCR, one entry per CDR3 protein. The table records over 400,000 distinct CDR3 sequences, around an eighth of them present only once. The material was PBMCs from the stem cell graft donor, obtained from the stem cell graft. All receptors derive from a human donor who donated a stem cell graft to a child with combined immunodeficiency.

This clonotype was seen ten or more times. The chain combines TRBV4-1 with TRBJ2-2, with 8 bases aligning to TRBD1. CDR3 length: 16 amino acids. In germline, CDR1 is MGHRA, CDR2 YSYEKL. The J segment lost 1 base and the V segment lost 6 bases, leaving 7 bases of the junction unmatched. The CDR3 reads CASSQYGTGNTGELFF. Here the CDR3 DNA reads TGCGCCAGCAGTCAATACGGGACAGGGAACACCGGGGAGCTGTTTTTT.

This clonotype was found many times. The rearrangement links TRBV4-2 to TRBJ2-3; TRBD2 might be the D (7 bases). Trimming cost V 0 bases and J 2 bases, with 15 bases left between them. This CDR3 has 17 amino acids. Germline loops: CDR1 LGHNA, CDR2 YNFKEQ. CDR3 residues: CASSQDAGASFTDTQYF. The CDR3, as DNA: TGTGCCAGCAGCCAAGATGCGGGGGCCTCCTTCACAGATACGCAGTATTTT.

The J gene is TRBJ2-1, the V gene TRBV21-1; the table calls TRBD2, which could not be checked here. TRBV21-1 is reported as a pseudogene. The CDR3 runs to 15 residues. The CDR3 DNA is TGTGCCAGCAGCAAAGGGCGGGAGGAGTGCGATGAGCAGTTCTTC. Protein sequence: CASSKGREECDEQFF.

This clonotype was picked up a small number of times. V gene TRBV27 combines with J gene TRBJ2-5, with 7 bases lining up with TRBD1. After removal of 2 bases from V and 4 bases from J, the junction contained 7 bases not matched to a gene. Germline CDR1 is MNHEY and CDR2 is SMNVEV (reference sequence). The CDR3 is 15 residues long. CDR3 residues: CASSLRGQLGETQYF. In DNA form, the CDR3 reads TGTGCCAGCAGTTTAAGGGGGCAGCTCGGAGAGACCCAGTACTTC.

This clonotype has a handful of counts. The V gene is TRBV20-1, the J gene TRBJ2-7; D remains unclear. The CDR3 runs to 11 residues. The germline V and J ends were trimmed by 5 bases and 6 bases, with 11 bases remaining between them. In germline, CDR1 is DFQATT, CDR2 SNEGSKA (reference sequence). The CDR3 sequence: CSAQLWGEQYF. As DNA, the CDR3 is TGCAGTGCTCAGCTCTGGGGCGAGCAGTACTTC.

Concerning this clonotype itself: One end of the junction fails to match germline, which may point to a read error. The chain carries TRBV18 and TRBJ1-5; 7 bases map to TRBD1. The CDR3 covers 16 residues. The germline V gene encodes CDR1 KGHSH and CDR2 LQKENI. In DNA, the CDR3 is TGTGACAGCTCACCAGCAGGGGGTGGGGGTAATCAGCCCCAGCATTTT. Its protein product is CDSSPAGGGGNQPQHF.

This chain uses TRBV20-1 with TRBJ1-6, with a possible D match to TRBD1 (6 bases). Deletions cut 6 bases from V and 8 bases from J, with 17 bases between. The CDR3 has 14 amino acids. Germline V gene data show CDR1 as DFQATT and CDR2 as SNEGSKA (reference sequence). The CDR3 loop is CSANPGGPDSPLHF. The CDR3 DNA reads TGCAGTGCCAACCCGGGGGGGCCAGATTCACCCCTCCACTTT.

This clonotype was found many times. The gene calls are TRBV6-5 and TRBJ1-1; D ambiguous. Trimming left V 0 bases short and J 2 bases short, with 4 bases between. The germline gives CDR1 MNHEY, CDR2 SVGAGI. This CDR3 has 13 residues. This CDR3 reads CASSYSFNTEAFF. In DNA form, the CDR3 reads TGTGCCAGCAGTTACTCATTTAACACTGAAGCTTTCTTT.

In DNA form, the CDR3 reads TGTGCCAGCAGCGTACAGGGGACTTGGACAGATACGCAGTATTTT. Amino acids: CASSVQGTWTDTQYF. The V call is TRBV11-2, the J call TRBJ2-3, with D possibly TRBD1 on 7 matching bases. Trimming shortened V by 5 bases and J by 3 bases, and 15 bases separated the two germline ends. This CDR3 contains 15 residues. Germline CDR1 SGHAT, CDR2 FQNNGV.